These 16 T cell receptor beta chains were all obtained from the same sample, sequenced in a study of beta chain features in type 1 diabetes. Expressed TCRB transcripts were sequenced, since all the RNA that had been isolated was reverse transcribed. Repertoires were generated with immunoSEQ multiplex PCR, while TCRdb's copy carries only in-frame clones and drops some. The repertoire consists of under 500,000 clones, with roughly 31% occurring once and the leading ten covering 0.05% to 0.065%. Sequencing was performed on naive CD4+ T cells from blood. The receptors come from a man aged 18 to 29 in good health.

This clone was recorded a few times. V and J are TRBV19 and TRBJ2-1; D possibly corresponds to TRBD1 (6 bases). CDR3 length equals 13 residues. The germline V and J ends were trimmed by 9 bases and 3 bases, with 12 bases remaining between them. Germline-derived CDR1 and CDR2 are LNHDA and SQIVND (reference sequence). The CDR3 here is CASNRDNYNEQFF. The CDR3 bases are TGTGCCAGCAACAGGGATAACTACAATGAGCAGTTCTTC.

V gene TRBV7-9 combines with J gene TRBJ2-1; no clear D. Germline V gene lookup returns CDR1 SEHNR and CDR2 FQNEAQ (reference sequence). This CDR3 has 17 amino acids. V was clipped by 4 bases and J by 12 bases, with 28 bases between them. The DNA for the CDR3 is TGTGCCAGCAGCTCCTCCAGCATAGCTGGTTTTCTTGACGCGCAGTTCTTC. Its translation is CASSSSSIAGFLDAQFF.

The CDR3 reads CASSGRPQETQYF. The CDR3 nucleotides are TGTGCCAGCAGTGGACGACCTCAAGAGACCCAGTACTTC. The chain recombines TRBV2 with TRBJ2-5, with D unresolved. Germline CDR1 is SNHLY and CDR2 is FYNNEI. The CDR3 covers 13 residues. The V end was cut by 4 bases, the J end by 2 bases, with 8 bases between.

This clone was detected only a few times. The genes are TRBV5-1 and TRBJ1-5, with D tentatively TRBD1 (6 bases). The V gene's germline CDR1 is SGHRS and CDR2 YFSETQ. The CDR3 consists of 14 residues. Trimming removed 0 bases at V and 6 bases at J, with 10 bases between. The CDR3 loop is CASSLEAGAQPQHF. CDR3 nucleotide sequence: TGCGCCAGCAGCTTGGAGGCAGGGGCTCAGCCCCAGCATTTT.

The rearrangement uses TRBV25-1 and TRBJ2-5; 7 positions agree with TRBD1. Germline trimming cut 4 bases from V and 5 bases from J; bases unmatched to any gene: 16. Germline V lookup: CDR1 MGHDK, CDR2 SYGVNS. The CDR3 contains 17 residues. In DNA form, the CDR3 reads TGTGCCAGCAGTGCCGAGGGTGGAAACAGGGGTGGCGAGACCCAGTACTTC. It translates to CASSAEGGNRGGETQYF. Full variable domain (remainder filled in from reference TRBV25-1 and TRBJ2-5): EADIYQTPRYLVIGTGKKITLECSQTMGHDKMYWYQQDPGMELHLIHYSYGVNSTEKGDLSSESTVSRIRTEHFPLTLESARPSHTSQYLCASSAEGGNRGGETQYFGPGTRLLVL.

V is TRBV4-1 and J is TRBJ1-1; D is uncertain. The CDR3 consists of 15 residues. The V end lost 1 base, the J end lost 1 base, and 10 bases lay between the germline ends. The V gene's germline CDR1 is MGHRA and CDR2 YSYEKL. In DNA form, the CDR3 reads TGCGCCAGCAGCCAAGGTTCCAGGAGGAACACTGAAGCTTTCTTT. Its protein is CASSQGSRRNTEAFF.

This clone occurred a few times. The rearrangement joins TRBV6-5 to TRBJ2-3; the D gene could be TRBD1 or TRBD2 (5 bases each). The length of the CDR3 is 15 residues. Germline V CDR1 and CDR2: MNHEY, SVGAGI. The ends were cut back, 0 bases at V and 9 bases at J, with 16 bases in the middle. The CDR3 spells CASSYSGTGGGTQYF. Here the CDR3 DNA reads TGTGCCAGCAGTTACTCGGGTACAGGCGGAGGCACGCAGTATTTT.

Only one count was recorded for this clone. This sequence joins TRBV2 and TRBJ2-7; D is uncertain. This CDR3 has 11 amino acids. The germline V gene encodes CDR1 SNHLY and CDR2 FYNNEI. V was clipped by 4 bases and J by 5 bases, with 6 bases between them. CDR3 sequence reads: CASSVVNEQYF. The DNA for the CDR3 is TGTGCCAGCAGTGTAGTAAACGAGCAGTACTTC.

The genes are TRBV30 and TRBJ1-1, with TRBD1 identical over 9 bases. The V segment lost 5 bases and the J segment 0 bases; nucleotides outside the gene matches: 4. CDR3 length: 14 residues. Germline CDR1 GTSNPN, CDR2 SVGIG (reference sequence). The CDR3 DNA reads TGTGCCTGGGACAGGGGGGGGATGAACACTGAAGCTTTCTTT. It is translated as CAWDRGGMNTEAFF.

This chain uses TRBV30 with TRBJ2-7; TRBD2 agrees at 10 bases. The V segment lost 2 bases and the J segment 1 base; nucleotides outside the gene matches: 5. Germline lookup yields CDR1 GTSNPN and CDR2 SVGIG (reference sequence). This CDR3 has 15 amino acids. The CDR3 region has the DNA TGTGCCTGGAGTCCAACTAGCGGGAATTCCTACGAGCAGTACTTC. Its protein is CAWSPTSGNSYEQYF.

The sample holds a few counts of this clone. The chain has TRBV6-5 and TRBJ2-3; 8 nucleotides align to TRBD2. This CDR3 is built from 14 residues. From germline, CDR1 is MNHEY and CDR2 SVGAGI. Trimming at V came to 2 bases and at J to 4 bases, leaving 2 bases not matched to a gene. CDR3 residues: CASSYRREADTQYF. The CDR3 bases are TGTGCCAGCAGTTACAGGCGGGAGGCAGATACGCAGTATTTT.

This chain links TRBV25-1 with TRBJ2-7; 10 bases line up with TRBD2. Trimming cost V 6 bases and J 5 bases; bases outside gene matches: 7. CDR3 length equals 14 residues. Germline-derived CDR1 and CDR2 are MGHDK and SYGVNS. The CDR3 loop is CASRPSGSDHEQYF. The DNA for the CDR3 is TGTGCCAGCAGACCTAGCGGGAGTGATCACGAGCAGTACTTC.

The V call is TRBV4-3, the J call TRBJ1-2, with D hard to call. CDR1 is LGHNA and CDR2 is YSLEER in the germline V gene. The CDR3 has 13 residues. V lost 0 bases, J lost 7 bases, and 9 bases lay in between. CDR3 in amino acids: CASSQEVGLGYTF. In DNA, the CDR3 is TGCGCCAGCAGCCAAGAGGTAGGCCTTGGCTACACCTTC.

The chain combines TRBV7-8 with TRBJ2-5; D remains unclear. Trimming took 5 bases from V and 5 from J, leaving 9 bases between them. CDR1 is SGHVS and CDR2 is FQNEAQ in the germline V gene. CDR3 length: 12 amino acids. CDR3 DNA: TGTGCCAGCAGCCATGACCCGGAGACCCAGTACTTC. Residues: CASSHDPETQYF. Variable domain in full (rest from reference TRBV7-8 and TRBJ2-5): GAGVSQSPRYKVAKRGQDVALRCDPISGHVSLFWYQQALGQGPEFLTYFQNEAQLDKSGLPSDRFFAERPEGSVSTLKIQRTQQEDSAVYLCASSHDPETQYFGPGTRLLVL.

The chain joins TRBV19 to TRBJ1-5, with no clear D. The CDR3 is made up of 15 amino acids. CDR1 is LNHDA, CDR2 SQIVND, per germline (reference sequence). The V end was cut by 3 bases, the J end by 2 bases, with 11 bases between. Written as DNA, the CDR3 is TGTGCCAGTAGTATTGAGTATTGGGGCAATCAGCCCCAGCATTTT. Its protein is CASSIEYWGNQPQHF.

The chain uses TRBV7-2 and TRBJ2-7; 9 bases match TRBD1. Germline V gene data show CDR1 as SGHTA and CDR2 as FQGNSA. This CDR3 has 15 amino acids. The J segment lost 8 bases and the V segment lost 5 bases, leaving 13 bases of the junction unmatched. CDR3 DNA: TGTGCCAGCAGCCGGCCGGGACAGGGCGCGGTTCAGCAGTACTTC. Residues: CASSRPGQGAVQQYF. The variable domain in full, completed from reference TRBV7-2 and TRBJ2-7, reads GAGVSQSPSNKVTEKGKDVELRCDPISGHTALYWYRQSLGQGLEFLIYFQGNSAPDKSGLPSDRFSAERTGGSVSTLTIQRTQQEDSAVYLCASSRPGQGAVQQYFGPGTRLTVT.